This entry is about one TCR beta chain. Its specificity is not known. The sample originates from a study of vaccination effects on CD4 cells after COVID-19. Sequenced by immunoSEQ multiplex PCR; TCRdb stores in-frame clones only, minus some. The sample includes about 32,000 clones, 65% to 75% of them seen just once. Antigen-specific CD4+ T cells expanded by the ViraFEST assay with viral peptide pools were then sequenced. At the end of less than 12 days of culture, CD4+ T cells were isolated. Everyone in the study got two shots of either the BNT162b2 or mRNA-1273 vaccine. Vaccinated participants had no history of SARS-CoV-2 infection and tested negative for nucleocapsid antibodies. Half-medium exchanges with IL-2 medium took place on days 3 and 7. The CDR3 contains 15 residues. V was cut by 5 bases and J by 0 bases, with 10 bases left in between. Germline CDR1 is SGHTA and CDR2 is FQGNSA.

The sample in question was CD4+ T cells from PBMCs cultured with HCoV-229E spike peptides, obtained after COVID-19 vaccination. The chain uses TRBV7-2 and TRBJ1-4; TRBD1 might be the D (5 bases). The sequence derives from a human donor who received a COVID-19 vaccine. CDR3 bases: TGTGCCAGCAGCGGAAAGGGGACAACTAATGAAAAACTGTTTTTT. Its translation is CASSGKGTTNEKLFF.